This T cell receptor (beta chain) came from a study of blood T cell repertoires in COVID-19. About the study: Sites in the United States, Italy and Spain provided acute and convalescent COVID-19 samples.

This CDR3 is built from 15 residues. The V gene's germline CDR1 is LNHDA and CDR2 SQIVND (reference sequence). V was clipped by 4 bases and J by 1 base, with 8 bases between them. Authors' processing steps: By means of reference gene primer amplification, nucleated cell counts were estimated. Here immunoSEQ multiplex PCR was the method, and the copy in TCRdb shows in-frame clones only, minus some. V and J calls and clone size are those listed in that table; D and trimming were worked out from the DNA. This table holds about 140,000 clones, 81% found once. J is TRBJ1-6 and V is TRBV19; D might be TRBD1 (6 bases). Input material: peripheral blood. This sequence originates from a woman aged 60 to 75 with active or convalescent COVID-19. This chain's CDR3 is CASSNRESYNSPLHF. CDR3 in DNA: TGTGCCAGTAGTAACAGGGAGTCCTATAATTCACCCCTCCACTTT.